A selection of T cell receptor beta chains follows, all from one sample in a study of T cell changes during pregnancy in multiple sclerosis. Method: immunoSEQ multiplex PCR; TCRdb's copy keeps in-frame clones and lacks some. Of roughly 25,000 clones detected, 88% appear once; the ten largest clones hold nearly 0.75%. The input for sequencing was CD4+ T cells from peripheral blood mononuclear cells, taken in the first trimester of pregnancy. These receptors came from a female donor in good health, enrolled as a control in a pregnancy study. Each CDR3 is given with its conserved first and last residue. The D gene is left open where the match is weak. Size is stated for part of the rows, as once, few or many counts, or as a class when the clone is expanded.

CDR3 DNA: TGTGCCAGTAGGTTTCACGTCCGGGACAGGGGCACCGGGGAGCTGTTTTTT; CDR3 protein: CASRFHVRDRGTGELFF; clone size: .; V gene: TRBV19; CDR3 length: 17; J gene: TRBJ2-2; D gene: TRBD1
CDR3 DNA: TGTGCCAGCAGTGAATCTCAGCGGGGGGAAACAGATACGCAGTATTTT; CDR3 protein: CASSESQRGETDTQYF; clone size: .; V gene: TRBV2; CDR3 length: 16; J gene: TRBJ2-3; D gene: TRBD2
CDR3 DNA: TGCGCCAGCAGCCAAGCCGGGACATTGATCGGGGGCTACACCTTC; CDR3 protein: CASSQAGTLIGGYTF; clone size: .; V gene: TRBV4-1; CDR3 length: 15; J gene: TRBJ1-2; D gene: .
CDR3 DNA: TGCGCCAGCCAAGGGAGTTCCTATGGCTACACCTTC; CDR3 protein: CASQGSSYGYTF; clone size: .; V gene: TRBV5-1; CDR3 length: 12; J gene: TRBJ1-2; D gene: .
CDR3 DNA: TGTGCCAGCAGTGTTACTAGCGGAGAGCAGTTCTTC; CDR3 protein: CASSVTSGEQFF; clone size: .; V gene: TRBV25-1; CDR3 length: 12; J gene: TRBJ2-1; D gene: TRBD2
CDR3 DNA: TGTGCCAGCAGCGAAGCGGGAGGGCCAGCCTACGAGCAGTACTTC; CDR3 protein: CASSEAGGPAYEQYF; clone size: .; V gene: TRBV6-4; CDR3 length: 15; J gene: TRBJ2-7; D gene: TRBD2
CDR3 DNA: TGTGCCAGCAGTTTATGGGGGACAGGGGACTATGGCTACACCTTC; CDR3 protein: CASSLWGTGDYGYTF; clone size: .; V gene: TRBV28; CDR3 length: 15; J gene: TRBJ1-2; D gene: TRBD1
CDR3 DNA: TGTGCCAGCAGCTTAGCGGTGGCAGCGGGAGCTTTAGATACGCAGTATTTT; CDR3 protein: CASSLAVAAGALDTQYF; clone size: .; V gene: TRBV7-6; CDR3 length: 17; J gene: TRBJ2-3; D gene: TRBD2
CDR3 DNA: TGTGCCAGCAGTCATCTAGCGGGAGCGACCGGGGAGCTGTTTTTT; CDR3 protein: CASSHLAGATGELFF; clone size: .; V gene: TRBV6-1; CDR3 length: 15; J gene: TRBJ2-2; D gene: TRBD2
CDR3 DNA: TGTGCCAGCAGCTTGGTTGGGCCTTACGCACACGAGCAGTACTTC; CDR3 protein: CASSLVGPYAHEQYF; clone size: .; V gene: TRBV5-6; CDR3 length: 15; J gene: TRBJ2-7; D gene: .
CDR3 DNA: TGTGCCAGCAGCTCTAGGAGGCTGACTGAAGCTTTCTTT; CDR3 protein: CASSSRRLTEAFF; clone size: .; V gene: TRBV13; CDR3 length: 13; J gene: TRBJ1-1; D gene: .
CDR3 DNA: TGTGCCAGCAGCCTTAGCGTGACGACGAGGGATTCGCAGTATTTT; CDR3 protein: CASSLSVTTRDSQYF; clone size: .; V gene: TRBV7-9; CDR3 length: 15; J gene: TRBJ2-3; D gene: .
CDR3 DNA: TGTGCCAGCTCACCACTGTCGCAGGAAGGTTACACCTTC; CDR3 protein: CASSPLSQEGYTF; clone size: once; V gene: TRBV18; CDR3 length: 13; J gene: TRBJ1-2; D gene: .
CDR3 DNA: TGTGCCAGCAGCCCTCAGCCCAGGGGCACTGAAGCTTTCTTT; CDR3 protein: CASSPQPRGTEAFF; clone size: .; V gene: TRBV9; CDR3 length: 14; J gene: TRBJ1-1; D gene: .
CDR3 DNA: TGCGCCAGCAGTGAGAGTAGGGGGTCGGGGGATACGCAGTATTTT; CDR3 protein: CASSESRGSGDTQYF; clone size: .; V gene: TRBV10-2; CDR3 length: 15; J gene: TRBJ2-3; D gene: .
CDR3 DNA: TGTGCCAGCAGCGGACAGGGTCACGAGCAGTACTTC; CDR3 protein: CASSGQGHEQYF; clone size: few; V gene: TRBV2; CDR3 length: 12; J gene: TRBJ2-7; D gene: TRBD1
CDR3 DNA: TGTGCCAGTACCCCAAGGGGGAGATGGGGGCTCACTGAAGCTTTCTTT; CDR3 protein: CASTPRGRWGLTEAFF; clone size: .; V gene: TRBV19; CDR3 length: 16; J gene: TRBJ1-1; D gene: .
CDR3 DNA: TGTGCCAGCAGCTTAGATCTAGAGACCCAGTACTTC; CDR3 protein: CASSLDLETQYF; clone size: .; V gene: TRBV11-2; CDR3 length: 12; J gene: TRBJ2-5; D gene: .
CDR3 DNA: TGTGCCAGTACCGGACTAGCGGGAGGAAGAGATACGCAGTATTTT; CDR3 protein: CASTGLAGGRDTQYF; clone size: once; V gene: TRBV19; CDR3 length: 15; J gene: TRBJ2-3; D gene: TRBD2
CDR3 DNA: TGTGCCAGCAGCTTAGGAGGGAGCACAGATACGCAGTATTTT; CDR3 protein: CASSLGGSTDTQYF; clone size: once; V gene: TRBV5-4; CDR3 length: 14; J gene: TRBJ2-3; D gene: .
CDR3 DNA: TGTGCCAGCACCCGCGGGGGGGTACAGTCCTACAATGAGCAGTTCTTC; CDR3 protein: CASTRGGVQSYNEQFF; clone size: .; V gene: TRBV7-2; CDR3 length: 16; J gene: TRBJ2-1; D gene: TRBD2
CDR3 DNA: TGTGCCAGTAATTTTGGGACAACGAACACTGAAGCTTTCTTT; CDR3 protein: CASNFGTTNTEAFF; clone size: .; V gene: TRBV19; CDR3 length: 14; J gene: TRBJ1-1; D gene: .
CDR3 DNA: TGTGCCAGCTCACCAACGACGCGAGGATTAAGCTCCTACGAGCAGTACTTC; CDR3 protein: CASSPTTRGLSSYEQYF; clone size: .; V gene: TRBV18; CDR3 length: 17; J gene: TRBJ2-7; D gene: .
CDR3 DNA: TGTGCCAGCAGCTTAGGCGTACTCGGGAACACTGAAGCTTTCTTT; CDR3 protein: CASSLGVLGNTEAFF; clone size: .; V gene: TRBV13; CDR3 length: 15; J gene: TRBJ1-1; D gene: .
CDR3 DNA: TGTGCCAGCAAGCCAGGACAGGGCAATCAGCCCCAGCATTTT; CDR3 protein: CASKPGQGNQPQHF; clone size: .; V gene: TRBV2; CDR3 length: 14; J gene: TRBJ1-5; D gene: TRBD1
CDR3 DNA: TGTGCCAGCAGCCCACGGACAGGGACAGAAGGAAACACCATATATTTT; CDR3 protein: CASSPRTGTEGNTIYF; clone size: .; V gene: TRBV9; CDR3 length: 16; J gene: TRBJ1-3; D gene: TRBD1
CDR3 DNA: TGTGCCAGCAGGCCGGGAGGGGGCCTAAATTCACCCCTCCACTTT; CDR3 protein: CASRPGGGLNSPLHF; clone size: .; V gene: TRBV6-1; CDR3 length: 15; J gene: TRBJ1-6; D gene: TRBD1
CDR3 DNA: TGTGCCAGCAGCGTAGAGGGTAGGGGACACAAAGAGACCCAGTACTTC; CDR3 protein: CASSVEGRGHKETQYF; clone size: .; V gene: TRBV11-2; CDR3 length: 16; J gene: TRBJ2-5; D gene: .
CDR3 DNA: TGTGCCAGCAGCCCACGGGACTACACAGATACGCAGTATTTT; CDR3 protein: CASSPRDYTDTQYF; clone size: .; V gene: TRBV7-2; CDR3 length: 14; J gene: TRBJ2-3; D gene: TRBD2
CDR3 DNA: TGCGCCAGCAGCTTTGACAGGGCGGGTACGCAGTATTTT; CDR3 protein: CASSFDRAGTQYF; clone size: .; V gene: TRBV5-1; CDR3 length: 13; J gene: TRBJ2-3; D gene: TRBD1
CDR3 DNA: TGTGCCAGCAGTACCGGACAGGGTTGGGTTTGGGGCACTGAAGCTTTCTTT; CDR3 protein: CASSTGQGWVWGTEAFF; clone size: .; V gene: TRBV27; CDR3 length: 17; J gene: TRBJ1-1; D gene: TRBD1
CDR3 DNA: TGTGCCAGTAGGTCCCTACTCGGGGGTACCTACAATGAGCAGTTCTTC; CDR3 protein: CASRSLLGGTYNEQFF; clone size: .; V gene: TRBV19; CDR3 length: 16; J gene: TRBJ2-1; D gene: .
CDR3 DNA: TGTGCCACCCGGACAGATGCAACTAATGAAAAACTGTTTTTT; CDR3 protein: CATRTDATNEKLFF; clone size: .; V gene: TRBV27; CDR3 length: 14; J gene: TRBJ1-4; D gene: .
CDR3 DNA: TGTGCCACGCAAAACAGGGGAGGTGGGTACAATGAGCAGTTCTTC; CDR3 protein: CATQNRGGGYNEQFF; clone size: .; V gene: TRBV2; CDR3 length: 15; J gene: TRBJ2-1; D gene: .
CDR3 DNA: TGTGCCAGCAGTTGGGGACTGGAAAGAACAGATACGCAGTATTTT; CDR3 protein: CASSWGLERTDTQYF; clone size: .; V gene: TRBV6-5; CDR3 length: 15; J gene: TRBJ2-3; D gene: .
CDR3 DNA: TGTGCCAGCACGCCTCGACCGCAGAACAGATCGTTCTCTGAGCAGTTCTTC; CDR3 protein: CASTPRPQNRSFSEQFF; clone size: .; V gene: TRBV2; CDR3 length: 17; J gene: TRBJ2-1; D gene: .
CDR3 DNA: TGTGCCAGCAGTAAATCAGGGGTCTATGGCTACACCTTC; CDR3 protein: CASSKSGVYGYTF; clone size: .; V gene: TRBV6-5; CDR3 length: 13; J gene: TRBJ1-2; D gene: .
CDR3 DNA: TGTGCCAGCACCACAACCGGGGAGCTGTTTTTT; CDR3 protein: CASTTTGELFF; clone size: .; V gene: TRBV6-1; CDR3 length: 11; J gene: TRBJ2-2; D gene: .
CDR3 DNA: TGTGCCAGCAGCTTAGCCGGGGCAGGGGGGTTCTATGGCTACACCTTC; CDR3 protein: CASSLAGAGGFYGYTF; clone size: .; V gene: TRBV11-2; CDR3 length: 16; J gene: TRBJ1-2; D gene: TRBD1
CDR3 DNA: TGTGCCAGCAGTAAGGGACACGCGGGTGCCTCCTATAATTCACCCCTCCACTTT; CDR3 protein: CASSKGHAGASYNSPLHF; clone size: .; V gene: TRBV27; CDR3 length: 18; J gene: TRBJ1-6; D gene: .
CDR3 DNA: TGTGCCACCAGCAGAGATAAAACTGGGCAGGGAGGGGGTTACGAGCAGTACTTC; CDR3 protein: CATSRDKTGQGGGYEQYF; clone size: .; V gene: TRBV15; CDR3 length: 18; J gene: TRBJ2-7; D gene: .
CDR3 DNA: TGCGCCAGCAGCTCCGGGACAGGGGGAGAGACCCAGTACTTC; CDR3 protein: CASSSGTGGETQYF; clone size: .; V gene: TRBV5-1; CDR3 length: 14; J gene: TRBJ2-5; D gene: TRBD1
CDR3 DNA: TGTGCCTGGAACAGAGCCCCGAGAATCTACGAGCAGTACTTC; CDR3 protein: CAWNRAPRIYEQYF; clone size: .; V gene: TRBV30; CDR3 length: 14; J gene: TRBJ2-7; D gene: .
CDR3 DNA: TGTGCCACCAGCGGCGGACAGGGGCTATATATGAACACTGAAGCTTTCTTT; CDR3 protein: CATSGGQGLYMNTEAFF; clone size: .; V gene: TRBV15; CDR3 length: 17; J gene: TRBJ1-1; D gene: TRBD1
CDR3 DNA: TGCGCCAGCAGCTTTAGTAGCGCCCACAATGAGCAGTTCTTC; CDR3 protein: CASSFSSAHNEQFF; clone size: .; V gene: TRBV5-1; CDR3 length: 14; J gene: TRBJ2-1; D gene: .
CDR3 DNA: TGTGCCAGCAGCTTGGGTAGCCCGATGGCGGACCAGTACTTC; CDR3 protein: CASSLGSPMADQYF; clone size: .; V gene: TRBV5-5; CDR3 length: 14; J gene: TRBJ2-5; D gene: .
CDR3 DNA: TGTGCCAGCAGCTACCGGCGACTAGCGGGAGCCCTCTACAATGAGCAGTTCTTC; CDR3 protein: CASSYRRLAGALYNEQFF; clone size: .; V gene: TRBV5-4; CDR3 length: 18; J gene: TRBJ2-1; D gene: TRBD2
CDR3 DNA: TGTGCCAGCAGCCGACAGGGGACCGGGGAGCTGTTTTTT; CDR3 protein: CASSRQGTGELFF; clone size: .; V gene: TRBV6-5; CDR3 length: 13; J gene: TRBJ2-2; D gene: TRBD1
CDR3 DNA: TGCGCCAGCAGTGAAACCCCCAGAGATACGCAGTATTTT; CDR3 protein: CASSETPRDTQYF; clone size: once; V gene: TRBV10-2; CDR3 length: 13; J gene: TRBJ2-3; D gene: .
CDR3 DNA: TGTGCCATCACAACTAGCGGCGCGAACACCGGGGAGCTGTTTTTT; CDR3 protein: CAITTSGANTGELFF; clone size: .; V gene: TRBV10-3; CDR3 length: 15; J gene: TRBJ2-2; D gene: TRBD2
CDR3 DNA: TGCGCCAGCAGCTTGGACGGACAGGCGTATGAGCAGTTCTTC; CDR3 protein: CASSLDGQAYEQFF; clone size: .; V gene: TRBV5-1; CDR3 length: 14; J gene: TRBJ2-1; D gene: TRBD1
CDR3 DNA: TGTGCCAGCAGGGAGGGACGGCGCCAAGAGACCCAGTACTTC; CDR3 protein: CASREGRRQETQYF; clone size: .; V gene: TRBV6-5; CDR3 length: 14; J gene: TRBJ2-5; D gene: .
CDR3 DNA: TGTGCCAGCAGCTTATATATGGCGGGACTCCGACATTCACCCCTCCACTTT; CDR3 protein: CASSLYMAGLRHSPLHF; clone size: .; V gene: TRBV13; CDR3 length: 17; J gene: TRBJ1-6; D gene: .
CDR3 DNA: TGTGCCAGCACAACCGAGGTCACCTCTGGAAACACCATATATTTT; CDR3 protein: CASTTEVTSGNTIYF; clone size: .; V gene: TRBV18; CDR3 length: 15; J gene: TRBJ1-3; D gene: .
CDR3 DNA: TGTGCCAGCAGCTCAGCGGGGACAGGCGGGAACAATGAGCAGTTCTTC; CDR3 protein: CASSSAGTGGNNEQFF; clone size: .; V gene: TRBV7-2; CDR3 length: 16; J gene: TRBJ2-1; D gene: .